The clone carrying this T cell receptor (gamma chain) appeared many times. Antigen: not known. TCRdb lists the protein of a much larger clone for this DNA, which differs at residue 3, so this is likely a read error; the protein given here is translated from the DNA itself. There are 16 residues in the CDR3. Per germline, CDR1 GITISATS and CDR2 ISYDGTV (reference sequence). Both TRG and TRD chains were sequenced from each sorted sample. TCRdb reapplied CATT to the multiplex PCR reads. The repertoire holds some 30,000 gamma-chain clones, with 1.4% as singletons. This sample was taken from a study of γδ T cells in repeated Plasmodium falciparum infection. At the level of the study: Sampling occurred at baseline, pre-infection for selected infections, and 21 days post-infection. Study-wide points: Waves of new clonotype selection appeared after repeated controlled infections in Vdelta2-negative, largely Vdelta1+, gammadelta T cells. Vdelta2-negative gammadelta repertoires appeared less diverse and less shared in Malian than Australian children.

Flow sorting of PBMC yielded separate Vgamma9/Vdelta2+ and Vdelta2-negative gammadelta T cell populations for bulk repertoire analysis. The chain employs TRGV9 and TRGJP. The source material was gamma-delta T cells from blood. The TCR originated in a pool of human donors (malaria-infected and uninfected, not separated). The CDR3, as DNA: TGTGCCTCGTGGGACAACCAAGAGTTGGGCAAAAAAATCAAGGTATTT. As protein: CASWDNQELGKKIKVF.